These 23 T cell receptor beta chains were all obtained from the same sample, sequenced in a study of CD8 T cells in Susac syndrome. cDNA came from roughly 0.53 to 1 ug RNA primed by random hexamers. TCRdb re-derived calls from the immunoSEQ multiplex PCR reads in MiXCR, one entry per CDR3 protein. The sample holds fewer than 350,000 distinct CDR3 sequences, approximately 85% seen once. The sample taken for sequencing was CD8+ T cells from PBMCs. These receptors were taken from a human donor with multiple sclerosis.

CDR3 loop: CASSQDDRSGLALGQYF. As DNA, the CDR3 is TGCGCCAGCAGCCAAGACGACAGGTCAGGACTAGCTTTGGGGCAGTATTTT. The V call is TRBV4-1, the J call TRBJ2-3; 8 nucleotides line up with TRBD2. Germline CDR1 and CDR2: MGHRA and YSYEKL. There are 17 residues in the CDR3. V lost 0 bases, J lost 11 bases, and 16 bases stayed unmatched.

J is TRBJ2-7 and V is TRBV20-1; 7 bases agree with TRBD1. Germline V gene sequence: CDR1 DFQATT, CDR2 SNEGSKA (reference sequence). CDR3 length: 16 amino acids. Trimming removed 0 bases from V and 0 bases from J; junction bases left unmatched: 8. In DNA form, the CDR3 reads TGCAGTGCTAGAGATCAACAGGGGTTCCTCTCCTACGAGCAGTACTTC. Translating gives CSARDQQGFLSYEQYF.

This chain links TRBV27 with TRBJ2-2; TRBD2 is a possible D gene (5 bases). The CDR3 consists of 15 residues. Per germline, CDR1 MNHEY and CDR2 SMNVEV (reference sequence). Between the trimmed V and J ends, which lost 6 bases and 6 bases, there was a span of 17 bases. This CDR3 is CASSYSPLAPGELFF. The CDR3 bases are TGTGCCAGCAGCTACTCCCCTTTAGCGCCCGGGGAGCTGTTTTTT.

The chain uses TRBV23-1 and TRBJ2-1; weak D call: TRBD1 (6 bases). TRBV23-1 is reported as an ORF; its role is uncertain. This CDR3 region has 18 residues. Trimming took off 9 bases at V and 2 bases at J, with 26 bases between the two ends. In DNA, the CDR3 is TGCGCCAGTGGGGGCAGGGGTCAGGCGCACCCCCCCTACAATGAGCAGTTCTTC. Its translation is CASGGRGQAHPPYNEQFF.

The DNA for the CDR3 is TGTGCCAGCAGTTTCGGACTAGCGGGAGTCCACGGGGAGCTGTTTTTT. Amino acids: CASSFGLAGVHGELFF. The rearrangement uses TRBV6-5 and TRBJ2-2; 13 bases match TRBD2. V gave up 4 bases and J gave up 7 bases; unmatched junction bases: 6. CDR1 is MNHEY, CDR2 SVGAGI, per germline. This CDR3 region has 16 residues.

The chain combines TRBV2 with TRBJ2-1; D gene uncertain. Germline-derived CDR1 and CDR2 are SNHLY and FYNNEI. CDR3 size: 12 residues. V lost 7 bases and J lost 3, with 7 bases in between. The CDR3 coding sequence is TGTGCCAGCACAGAGAGCTACAATGAGCAGTTCTTC. It encodes CASTESYNEQFF.

This sequence joins TRBV4-2 and TRBJ2-1; D may be TRBD1 (5 bases). Trimming pared 4 bases from V and 8 bases from J, leaving 21 bases between. Germline assignment: CDR1 LGHNA and CDR2 YNFKEQ. This CDR3 is built from 16 residues. CDR3 DNA sequence: TGTGCCAGCAGCCTTATACCCTCAGGGTCTAAATATGAGCAGTTCTTC. As protein: CASSLIPSGSKYEQFF.

J is TRBJ2-5 and V is TRBV6-5; 7 positions agree with TRBD2. Losses at the gene ends were 0 bases for V and 3 bases for J; bases not matched to a gene: 7. The CDR3 is 16 amino acids. Germline-derived CDR1 and CDR2 are MNHEY and SVGAGI. This CDR3 is CASSYSMGEGEETQYF. CDR3 sequence (DNA): TGTGCCAGCAGTTACTCCATGGGGGAGGGAGAAGAGACCCAGTACTTC.

The J gene is TRBJ1-1, the V gene TRBV20-1; maybe TRBD1 (6 bases). The CDR3 consists of 14 residues. Germline V gene lookup returns CDR1 DFQATT and CDR2 SNEGSKA (reference sequence). Trimming took off 3 bases at V and 0 bases at J, with 11 bases between the two ends. Here the CDR3 DNA reads TGCAGTGCTAGCTTTTACAGGGTGAACACTGAAGCTTTCTTT. Its protein is CSASFYRVNTEAFF.

The chain links TRBV13 to TRBJ1-1, with 7 nucleotides matching TRBD1. The germline gives CDR1 PRHDT, CDR2 FYEKMQ (reference sequence). CDR3 length: 14 residues. With 5 bases clipped from V and 4 bases from J, the junction kept 7 bases outside the gene matches. The DNA of the CDR3 is TGTGCCAGCAGCGATCAGACAGGGATCACTGAAGCTTTCTTT. The encoded protein is CASSDQTGITEAFF.

The J gene is TRBJ1-5, the V gene TRBV7-8; D might be TRBD1 (5 bases). The CDR3 runs to 19 residues. CDR1 SGHVS and CDR2 FQNEAQ come from the germline V gene. The V end lost 1 base, the J end lost 0 bases, and 19 bases lay between the germline ends. In DNA form, the CDR3 reads TGTGCCAGCAGCTTAGAGGGGCCCCTACGGGCTTATAGCAATCAGCCCCAGCATTTT. Translation gives CASSLEGPLRAYSNQPQHF.

The chain is built from TRBV11-1 and TRBJ2-3; perhaps TRBD1 as D (7 bases). The germline gives CDR1 SGHAT, CDR2 FQDESV (reference sequence). The CDR3 covers 16 residues. V was trimmed by 2 bases and J by 7 bases, leaving 19 bases between them. Here the CDR3 reads CASSLRLRTGGNTQYF. The CDR3 DNA reads as TGTGCCAGCAGCTTACGGCTCAGGACAGGCGGGAATACGCAGTATTTT.

With regard to this clonotype: Germline and junction disagree at one end, which may indicate a read error. The CDR3 nucleotides are TGTGCCACCAGTGCCCCGACGGGACCGAGCTCCTCCAATGAGCAGTTCTTC. Its translation: CATSAPTGPSSSNEQFF. The chain employs TRBV24-1 and TRBJ2-1; D tentatively reads TRBD1 or TRBD2 (5 bases each). CDR1 and CDR2 from the germline V gene are KGHDR and SFDVKD. The CDR3 covers 17 residues.

The chain joins TRBV3-1 to TRBJ2-1; unclear D gene. This CDR3 region has 13 residues. Germline CDR1 LGHDT, CDR2 YNNKEL (reference sequence). Between the trimmed V and J ends, which lost 8 bases and 4 bases, there was a span of 12 bases. Here the CDR3 reads CASRASRYNEQFF. Here the CDR3 DNA reads TGTGCCAGCCGGGCCTCGCGATACAATGAGCAGTTCTTC.

This chain joins TRBV19 and TRBJ2-2; TRBD2 matches at 12 bases. The V gene end was trimmed by 5 bases and the J gene end by 4 bases; junction bases not matched to a gene: 8. CDR1 and CDR2 from the germline V gene are LNHDA and SQIVND (reference sequence). The CDR3 sequence is 17 residues long. The CDR3 loop is CASSPTGLAGFTGELFF. The CDR3 DNA follows: TGTGCCAGTAGTCCCACGGGACTAGCGGGTTTCACCGGGGAGCTGTTTTTT.

V gene TRBV7-9 combines with J gene TRBJ2-1; D perhaps matches TRBD2 (6 bases). CDR3 length equals 14 residues. V was cut by 5 bases and J by 9 bases, with 17 bases left in between. Germline values: CDR1 SEHNR, CDR2 FQNEAQ (reference sequence). CDR3 DNA sequence: TGTGCCAGCAGCCCCGTACTAGCAACCGGTGAGCAGTTCTTC. Amino acids: CASSPVLATGEQFF. Drawing the rest from reference TRBV7-9 and TRBJ2-1, the complete variable domain is DTGVSQNPRHKITKRGQNVTFRCDPISEHNRLYWYRQTLGQGPEFLTYFQNEAQLEKSRLLSDRFSAERPKGSFSTLEIQRTEQGDSAMYLCASSPVLATGEQFFGPGTRLTVL.

This clonotype has a handful of counts. This sequence joins TRBV7-6 and TRBJ2-7, with D possibly called TRBD1 or TRBD2 (5 bases each). Per the germline V gene, CDR1 is SGHVS and CDR2 is FNYEAQ. The CDR3 is 16 amino acids. Deletions cut 3 bases from V and 3 bases from J, with 18 bases between. CDR3 DNA sequence: TGTGCCAGCAGCTTGGAACATTCGGGACCAGGCTACGAGCAGTACTTC. Its protein is CASSLEHSGPGYEQYF.

This clonotype showed up just a few times. This chain uses TRBV7-2 with TRBJ2-3, with D perhaps TRBD1 (6 bases). Trimming took off 1 base at V and 3 bases at J, with 11 bases between the two ends. Germline V gene data show CDR1 as SGHTA and CDR2 as FQGNSA. The CDR3 has 15 amino acids. CDR3 in amino acids: CASSLGGHGTDTQYF. CDR3 bases: TGTGCCAGCAGCTTAGGGGGACATGGAACAGATACGCAGTATTTT.

The chain employs TRBV7-9 and TRBJ2-7, with 10 bases matching TRBD2. V lost 8 bases to trimming and J lost 3 bases; unmatched junction nucleotides: 10. The CDR3 is 15 amino acids. CDR1 is SEHNR, CDR2 FQNEAQ, per germline (reference sequence). The CDR3 is CASQTSGRASYEQYF. Written as DNA, the CDR3 is TGTGCCAGCCAAACCAGCGGGAGGGCCAGCTACGAGCAGTACTTC.

The chain employs TRBV14 and TRBJ2-1; 8 bases fit TRBD2. J gave up 0 bases and V 2 bases, and 18 bases lay outside the gene matches. Germline V CDR1 and CDR2: SGHDN, FVKESK. CDR3 size: 21 residues. The chain's CDR3 is CASSQYNIEIFGTSSYNEQFF. CDR3 nucleotides: TGTGCCAGCAGCCAATATAATATTGAGATTTTTGGGACTAGCTCCTACAATGAGCAGTTCTTC.

This rearrangement joins TRBV20-1 to TRBJ1-2; TRBD1 is a possible D gene (5 bases). This CDR3 comprises 13 residues. V lost 3 bases and J lost 4, with 12 bases in between. CDR1 and CDR2 (germline): DFQATT, SNEGSKA (reference sequence). The CDR3 nucleotides are TGCAGTGCTAGGAGCAGGGACTCCTATGGCTACACCTTC. Amino acid sequence: CSARSRDSYGYTF.

The sample holds a few counts of this clonotype. This rearrangement joins TRBV14 to TRBJ2-5; D is possibly TRBD2 (7 bases). The CDR3 loop spans 15 amino acids. Trimming removed 4 bases from V and 5 bases from J, with 17 bases in between. The germline V gene encodes CDR1 SGHDN and CDR2 FVKESK. In DNA form, the CDR3 reads TGTGCCAGCAGCCTCTCTCTGGGAGGGGGGGAGACCCAGTACTTC. Protein product: CASSLSLGGGETQYF.

V gene TRBV12-2 combines with J gene TRBJ2-7. TRBV12-2 is an annotated pseudogene. The CDR3 is 14 amino acids. The CDR3 nucleotides are TGTGCAAGTCGCTTGGCCCGGAGTAAGTGGCGGCAGTACTTC. Residues: CASRLARSKWRQYF.